The 8 T cell receptor beta chains in this list originate from one sample, sequenced in a study of blood T cell repertoires in COVID-19. Data came from immunoSEQ multiplex PCR; TCRdb stores just in-frame clones and leaves some out. The table shows roughly 500,000 clones, with approximately 85% occurring only once. Sequencing was done on a sample of peripheral blood. The receptors originated from a human donor in a cohort sampled during active COVID-19.

The chain has TRBV30 and TRBJ1-6; tentatively, D is TRBD1 (5 bases). The CDR3 is 15 amino acids. Between the trimmed V and J ends, which lost 4 bases and 7 bases, there was a span of 17 bases. CDR1 is GTSNPN and CDR2 is SVGIG in the germline V gene (reference sequence). The CDR3 DNA sequence: TGTGCCTGGACGGTCGCCTGGGAGGGGAATTCACCCCTCCACTTT. Its translation is CAWTVAWEGNSPLHF.

V usage is TRBV29-1 and J usage is TRBJ1-2, with D possibly being TRBD1 (6 bases). CDR1 and CDR2 (germline): SQVTM, ANQGSEA. V was shortened by 2 bases and J by 8 bases, with 24 bases between the two germline ends. The CDR3 contains 16 residues. CDR3 sequence: CSVEIGHRVGADGYTF. CDR3 sequence (DNA): TGCAGCGTTGAAATAGGACATAGGGTGGGGGCGGACGGCTACACCTTC. Full variable domain (outside the CDR3, taken from reference TRBV29-1 and TRBJ1-2): SAVISQKPSRDICQRGTSLTIQCQVDSQVTMMFWYRQQPGQSLTLIATANQGSEATYESGFVIDKFPISRPNLTFSTLTVSNMSPEDSSIYLCSVEIGHRVGADGYTFGSGTRLTVV.

The chain has TRBV6-5 and TRBJ1-2, with 7 bases that match TRBD1. Trimming took 10 bases from V and 3 from J; bases not matched to a gene: 11. CDR1 MNHEY and CDR2 SVGAGI come from the germline V gene. This CDR3 is built from 14 residues. The CDR3 bases are TGTGCCACCACCTTTGGCAGGGGGGACTATGGCTACACCTTC. Encoded protein: CATTFGRGDYGYTF.

The chain joins TRBV11-2 to TRBJ2-5; D unresolved. The CDR3 runs to 16 residues. V lost 5 bases to trimming and J lost 5 bases, with 21 bases between them. The germline V gene has CDR1 SGHAT and CDR2 FQNNGV. The CDR3 bases are TGTGCCAGCAGCAGCCCCCTCTTTCTAGTGCGGGAGACCCAGTACTTC. Its translation: CASSSPLFLVRETQYF.

About this clone: This specimen includes other DNA sequences encoding the same CDR3. The genes are TRBV19 and TRBJ2-7; D is unclear. The CDR3 is made up of 14 amino acids. Looked up from germline, CDR1 is LNHDA and CDR2 is SQIVND (reference sequence). Trimming stripped 3 bases from V and 0 bases from J, with 9 bases between. CDR3 residues: CASSISTASYEQYF. CDR3 nucleotides: TGTGCCAGTAGTATTTCTACTGCCTCCTACGAGCAGTACTTC.

CDR3 in DNA: TGTGCCAGCAGCCGCCAGGGGACTGAAGCTTTCTTT. Protein product: CASSRQGTEAFF. V gene TRBV12-3 or TRBV12-4 combines with J gene TRBJ1-1, with D perhaps TRBD1 (6 bases). V lost 6 bases and J 5 bases, leaving 10 bases between the germline ends. The CDR3 sequence is 12 residues long.

The V gene is TRBV19, the J gene TRBJ2-1; TRBD1 matches 7 bases. The germline CDR1 and CDR2 sequences are LNHDA and SQIVND (reference sequence). Trimming took 6 bases from V and 10 from J; bases not matched to a gene: 9. The CDR3 consists of 13 residues. CDR3 sequence reads: CASSTGQLGEQFF. In DNA, the CDR3 is TGTGCCAGTAGCACGGGACAGCTTGGCGAGCAGTTCTTC.

This clone was found a few times. V and J are TRBV30 and TRBJ1-2; maybe TRBD1 (6 bases). Trimming cost V 3 bases and J 4 bases, with 15 bases left between them. The CDR3 length is 14 residues. CDR1 and CDR2 (germline): GTSNPN, SVGIG (reference sequence). CDR3 DNA: TGTGCCTGGAGACCCGGGACAATCGGCTATGGCTACACCTTC. It encodes CAWRPGTIGYGYTF.